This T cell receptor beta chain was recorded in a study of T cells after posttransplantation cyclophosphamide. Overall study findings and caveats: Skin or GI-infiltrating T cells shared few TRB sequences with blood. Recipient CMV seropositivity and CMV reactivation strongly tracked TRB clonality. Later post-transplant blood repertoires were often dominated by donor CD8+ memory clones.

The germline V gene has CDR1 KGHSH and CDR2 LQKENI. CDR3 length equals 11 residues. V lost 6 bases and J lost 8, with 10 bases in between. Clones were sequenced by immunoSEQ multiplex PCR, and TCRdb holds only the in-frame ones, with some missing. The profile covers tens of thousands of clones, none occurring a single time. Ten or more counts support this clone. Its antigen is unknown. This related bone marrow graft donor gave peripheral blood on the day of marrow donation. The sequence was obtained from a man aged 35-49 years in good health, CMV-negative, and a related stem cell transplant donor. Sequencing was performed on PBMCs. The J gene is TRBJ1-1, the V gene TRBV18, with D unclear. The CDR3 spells CASSRGKEAFF. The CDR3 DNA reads TGTGCCAGCTCCAGAGGGAAAGAAGCTTTCTTT. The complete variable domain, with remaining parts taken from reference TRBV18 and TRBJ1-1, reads NAGVMQNPRHLVRRRGQEARLRCSPMKGHSHVYWYRQLPEEGLKFMVYLQKENIIDESGMPKERFSAEFPKEGPSILRIQQVVRGDSAAYFCASSRGKEAFFGQGTRLTVV.